This T cell receptor (beta chain) appears in the sequencing data of a study of a mutant IDH1 vaccine in newly diagnosed glioma. The wider study: Patients were started on vaccination 4-6 weeks after radiotherapy alone, or with temozolomide cycles. Standard pretreatment was either radiotherapy, temozolomide, or, for most, radiochemotherapy with temozolomide.

Assay used: immunoSEQ multiplex PCR; TCRdb lists only in-frame clones, some missing. The profile shows 88,000 or so clones, roughly 85% of them singletons. The time point: week 23, last vaccination. Topical imiquimod accompanied each vaccine dose, which consisted of 300 ug of mutant IDH1 20-mer peptide. Concerning this clone: What it binds is not known.

This TCR derives from a man aged 30-40 years with glioma. Some clones in this sample may be carry-over from other donors' samples. The input for sequencing was PBMCs, taken from a glioma patient whose treatment included an IDH1 peptide vaccine.

CDR3 residues: CAWSPDLPSNYGYTF. The CDR3, as DNA: TGTGCCTGGAGTCCCGACCTTCCCTCTAACTATGGCTACACCTTC. The chain employs TRBV30 and TRBJ1-2; D is uncertain. This CDR3 comprises 15 residues. In germline, CDR1 is GTSNPN, CDR2 SVGIG (reference sequence). V was clipped by 2 bases and J by 0 bases, with 13 bases between them. Full variable domain (rest looked up from reference TRBV30 and TRBJ1-2): SQTIHQWPATLVQPVGSPLSLECTVEGTSNPNLYWYRQAAGRGLQLLFYSVGIGQISSEVPQNLSASRPQDRQFILSSKKLLLSDSGFYLCAWSPDLPSNYGYTFGSGTRLTVV.